Presented here are 23 T cell receptor beta chains from one specimen sequenced in a study of blood T cell repertoires in COVID-19. Sequenced by immunoSEQ multiplex PCR; TCRdb stores in-frame clones only, minus some. This table has tens of thousands of clones, about 78% appearing once. Material for sequencing was PBMCs or T cells enriched from blood (not recorded which). The receptor set was obtained from a woman aged 45-65 years with acute COVID-19.

The rearrangement links TRBV27 to TRBJ1-2; D is possibly TRBD1 (5 bases). Germline V CDR1 and CDR2: MNHEY, SMNVEV (reference sequence). The CDR3 runs 14 residues. The V gene lost 1 base and the J gene lost 3 bases, with 9 bases spanning the gap. In nucleotides, the CDR3 is TGTGCCAGCAGTTTATTTGGGGCAGACTATGGCTACACCTTC. Its protein product is CASSLFGADYGYTF.

The rearrangement links TRBV7-8 to TRBJ2-1, with 7 bases lining up with TRBD1. J gave up 10 bases and V 5 bases, and 5 bases lay outside the gene matches. Germline V gene data show CDR1 as SGHVS and CDR2 as FQNEAQ. The CDR3 has 12 amino acids. The CDR3, as DNA: TGTGCCAGCAGCGAGACAGGGTTGGAGCAGTTCTTC. It specifies CASSETGLEQFF.

The V and J genes are TRBV7-3 and TRBJ2-1; unclear D gene. There are 13 residues in the CDR3. In germline, CDR1 is SGHTA, CDR2 FQGTGA. Trimming removed 4 bases at V and 0 bases at J, with 4 bases between. The CDR3: CASSYRSYNEQFF. CDR3 bases: TGTGCCAGCAGCTATCGCTCCTACAATGAGCAGTTCTTC.

This chain links TRBV7-6 with TRBJ2-7, with a possible D match to TRBD1 (6 bases). CDR3 length equals 16 residues. Per germline, CDR1 SGHVS and CDR2 FNYEAQ. The V end lost 6 bases, the J end lost 3 bases, and 21 bases lay between the germline ends. The CDR3: CASSPTGHLRVYEQYF. The DNA of the CDR3 is TGTGCCAGCAGTCCGACAGGCCATTTGAGGGTCTACGAGCAGTACTTC.

This clone has a handful of counts. The chain is built from TRBV6-5 and TRBJ2-1; 8 nucleotides match TRBD1. The V and J ends lost 9 bases and 6 bases, in that order; junction bases with no gene match: 13. The CDR3 totals 15 residues. Germline V gene sequence: CDR1 MNHEY, CDR2 SVGAGI. Here the CDR3 DNA reads TGTGCCAGTGCCAATACAGGGGGGATCGTCAATGAGCAGTTCTTC. Translated, it gives CASANTGGIVNEQFF.

This clone was counted a single time. The rearrangement links TRBV28 to TRBJ2-3; TRBD2 might be the D (7 bases). Germline V gives CDR1 MDHEN, CDR2 SYDVKM. V lost 3 bases and J lost 9, with 16 bases in between. This CDR3 has 14 amino acids. CDR3 sequence: CASSFGGPRGTQYF. The CDR3 coding sequence is TGTGCCAGCAGTTTCGGGGGGCCGAGGGGAACGCAGTATTTT.

This chain links TRBV2 with TRBJ1-5, with D possibly being TRBD1 (5 bases). Germline V gene data show CDR1 as SNHLY and CDR2 as FYNNEI. The CDR3 is 13 amino acids. Trimming cost V 8 bases and J 2 bases, with 10 bases left between them. This chain's CDR3 is CASQDTGNQPQHF. As DNA, the CDR3 is TGTGCCAGCCAGGACACCGGCAATCAGCCCCAGCATTTT. The full variable domain, in which reference TRBV2 and TRBJ1-5 provide the parts outside the CDR3, is EPEVTQTPSHQVTQMGQEVILRCVPISNHLYFYWYRQILGQKVEFLVSFYNNEISEKSEIFDDQFSVERPDGSNFTLKIRSTKLEDSAMYFCASQDTGNQPQHFGDGTRLSIL.

The rearrangement uses TRBV2 and TRBJ2-7; D not certain. The CDR3 is 18 residues long. Deletions cut 0 bases from V and 4 bases from J, with 22 bases between. Germline V lookup: CDR1 SNHLY, CDR2 FYNNEI. The CDR3 sequence is CASSEALPASSVAYEQYF. CDR3 bases: TGTGCCAGCAGTGAAGCGCTGCCCGCTTCGAGCGTAGCATACGAGCAGTACTTC.

The chain links TRBV11-2 to TRBJ2-7; 7 bases match TRBD1. This CDR3 is 16 amino acids long. Germline values: CDR1 SGHAT, CDR2 FQNNGV. After removal of 5 bases from V and 3 bases from J, the junction contained 13 bases not matched to a gene. The CDR3 bases are TGTGCCAGCAGCCGGTCTACAGGGGTTTCAGGCTACGAGCAGTACTTC. Translated: CASSRSTGVSGYEQYF.

The V gene is TRBV5-6, the J gene TRBJ2-5; 8 bases agree with TRBD1. J gave up 1 base and V 6 bases, and 11 bases lay outside the gene matches. Germline CDR1 reads SGHDT; CDR2 reads YYEEEE. The CDR3 covers 16 residues. CDR3 sequence: CASNYFLDRVQETQYF. As DNA, the CDR3 is TGTGCCAGCAACTACTTCTTGGACAGGGTCCAAGAGACCCAGTACTTC.

This rearrangement joins TRBV12-3 or TRBV12-4 to TRBJ1-2; maybe TRBD1 (5 bases). Trimming shortened V by 6 bases and J by 5 bases, and 10 bases separated the two germline ends. This CDR3 is built from 12 residues. The CDR3 spells CASRQDLYGYTF. CDR3 DNA: TGTGCCAGCAGACAGGATCTTTATGGCTACACCTTC.

The chain is built from TRBV5-5 and TRBJ2-5, with 8 nucleotides matching TRBD2. The CDR3 covers 16 residues. V was pared by 4 bases and J by 1 base, with 9 bases of the junction left unmatched. The germline gives CDR1 SGHKS, CDR2 YYEKEE (reference sequence). The CDR3 loop is CASSPGGGGLQETQYF. The CDR3, as DNA: TGTGCCAGCAGCCCGGGTGGCGGGGGGCTCCAAGAGACCCAGTACTTC. The full variable domain, its missing parts supplied by reference TRBV5-5 and TRBJ2-5, is DAGVTQSPTHLIKTRGQQVTLRCSPISGHKSVSWYQQVLGQGPQFIFQYYEKEERGRGNFPDRFSARQFPNYSSELNVNALLLGDSALYLCASSPGGGGLQETQYFGPGTRLLVL.

The chain joins TRBV3-1 (or the pseudogene TRBV3-2) to TRBJ2-1; TRBD2 aligns across 9 bases. Looked up from germline, CDR1 is LGHDT and CDR2 is YNNKEL (reference sequence). After removal of 8 bases from V and 9 bases from J, the junction contained 8 bases not matched to a gene. This CDR3 contains 13 residues. Written as DNA, the CDR3 is TGTGCCAGCGCGGTAGCGGGGGTGGGTGAGCAGTTCTTC. Translating gives CASAVAGVGEQFF.

This chain's CDR3 is CASSLGQGAVFGNTIYF. The CDR3 region has the DNA TGCGCCAGCAGCTTGGGACAGGGGGCTGTCTTTGGAAACACCATATATTTT. The chain is built from TRBV5-1 and TRBJ1-3, with 10 positions matching TRBD1. The V gene's germline CDR1 is SGHRS and CDR2 YFSETQ. CDR3 length equals 17 residues. V dropped 0 bases and J dropped 3; count of bases not matched to a gene: 6.

By share of the sample, this clone is medium-sized. The genes are TRBV9 and TRBJ2-7, with 7 bases lining up with TRBD1. CDR3 length equals 15 residues. CDR1 and CDR2 from the germline V gene are SGDLS and YYNGEE. The V and J ends lost 3 bases and 0 bases, in that order; junction bases with no gene match: 6. CDR3 amino acids: CASSATGTSSYEQYF. CDR3 sequence (DNA): TGTGCCAGCAGCGCGACAGGGACCAGCTCCTACGAGCAGTACTTC.

The J gene is TRBJ1-6, the V gene TRBV18; 7 nucleotides agree with TRBD1. The germline gives CDR1 KGHSH, CDR2 LQKENI. V lost 2 bases, J lost 1 base, and 8 bases stayed unmatched. This CDR3 has 18 amino acids. The CDR3 spells CASSPRELQGSYNSPLHF. DNA of the CDR3: TGTGCCAGCTCACCAAGGGAACTACAGGGGTCCTATAATTCACCCCTCCACTTT.

The rearrangement joins TRBV12-3 or TRBV12-4 to TRBJ1-1; no firm D call. The V and J ends lost 2 bases and 11 bases respectively, with 9 bases between them. This CDR3 contains 11 residues. DNA of the CDR3: TGTGCCAGCAGTTTAAGCGTCCGTGCTTTCTTT. This gives the protein CASSLSVRAFF.

The chain combines TRBV6-5 with TRBJ1-6; perhaps TRBD1 as D (5 bases). Germline CDR1 reads MNHEY; CDR2 reads SVGAGI. Trimming removed 6 bases at V and 5 bases at J, with 11 bases between. The CDR3 length is 14 residues. In DNA form, the CDR3 reads TGTGCCAGCAGGCCAGGGAGGGATAATTCACCCCTCCACTTT. Translated, it gives CASRPGRDNSPLHF.

To note about this clone: A junction end diverges from the germline sequence, so it may reflect a read error. The chain has TRBV6-1 and TRBJ1-1; 8 nucleotides align to TRBD1. CDR1 is MNHNS and CDR2 is SASEGT in the germline V gene. This CDR3 comprises 13 residues. The CDR3 DNA reads as TGTGCCAGCGGTGACAGGGGAAACACTGAAGCTTTCTTT. Residues: CASGDRGNTEAFF.

The chain joins TRBV29-1 to TRBJ1-2; 7 bases map to TRBD1. The CDR3 spans 14 residues. With 5 bases clipped from V and 4 bases from J, the junction kept 10 bases outside the gene matches. Per the germline V gene, CDR1 is SQVTM and CDR2 is ANQGSEA. The CDR3 reads CSVSADREGYGYTF. The DNA for the CDR3 is TGCAGCGTTTCCGCCGACAGGGAAGGCTATGGCTACACCTTC.

V gene TRBV6-5 combines with J gene TRBJ1-6; D possibly corresponds to TRBD1 (6 bases). The V gene lost 4 bases and the J gene lost 11 bases, with 21 bases spanning the gap. The CDR3 runs to 16 residues. The germline V gene encodes CDR1 MNHEY and CDR2 SVGAGI. CDR3 sequence (DNA): TGTGCCAGCAGTTCCGGACAGACAGCGATTGGGGCACCCCTCCACTTT. This gives the protein CASSSGQTAIGAPLHF.

The V and J genes are TRBV28 and TRBJ1-2; D perhaps matches TRBD1 (6 bases). The germline CDR1 and CDR2 sequences are MDHEN and SYDVKM. The CDR3 totals 13 residues. The V and J ends lost 4 bases and 2 bases respectively, with 8 bases between them. The CDR3 region is CASSYTGNYGYTF. CDR3 nucleotide sequence: TGTGCCAGCAGTTATACAGGGAACTATGGCTACACCTTC.

This chain links TRBV4-2 with TRBJ2-1; 11 nucleotides match TRBD2. CDR1 is LGHNA and CDR2 is YNFKEQ in the germline V gene. The trim removed 1 base at V and 5 bases at J, leaving 1 base unmatched. This CDR3 spans 15 amino acids. The CDR3 DNA reads as TGTGCCAGCAGCCAAGTACTAGCGGGGGACAATGAGCAGTTCTTC. Encoded protein: CASSQVLAGDNEQFF.